Listed below are T cell receptor beta chains from one sample, sequenced in a study of blood T cells in healthy people across ages. Each CDR3 protein gets one entry after TCRdb re-called the 5' RACE reads with MiXCR. Of around 1.5 million distinct CDR3 sequences in the sample, 42% were seen once. Material: blood. The receptors derive from a woman younger than 30 in good health. The CDR3 runs from the conserved cysteine through the conserved F or W. D genes are given only for firm matches. A row's size may be missing; if present it is once, few, many or a size class.

>TRBD2|TRBJ2-4|TRBV4-1|15|NA
CASSQDRDYQGEQYF
TGCGCCAGCAGCCAAGACCGGGACTATCAAGGGGAGCAGTACTTC
>NA|TRBJ2-7|TRBV5-1|13|NA
CASRSRDGYEQYF
TGCGCCAGCAGGTCCCGGGACGGCTACGAGCAGTACTTC
>NA|TRBJ2-1|TRBV11-3|18|NA
CASSLVPPQRLSYNEQFF
TGTGCCAGCAGCTTAGTCCCACCGCAGCGCCTCTCCTACAATGAGCAGTTCTTC
>NA|TRBJ2-1|TRBV20-1|15|NA
CSATLGAGYLGEQFF
TGCAGTGCTACCCTCGGCGCCGGGTATTTGGGGGAGCAGTTCTTC
>TRBD2|TRBJ2-5|TRBV4-1|12|NA
CASSQGEREQYF
TGCGCCAGCAGCCAAGGTGAGCGGGAGCAGTACTTC
>TRBD2|TRBJ2-7|TRBV7-2|17|few
CASSLELREGLVDEQYF
TGTGCCAGCAGCTTAGAGCTGCGGGAGGGCCTTGTAGACGAGCAGTACTTC
>NA|TRBJ2-3|TRBV27|15|NA
CASSLRAGARDTQYF
TGTGCCAGCAGTTTACGGGCCGGGGCGAGGGATACGCAGTATTTT
>NA|TRBJ2-1|TRBV6-6|16|NA
CASSYSAGAMGGEQFF
TGTGCCAGCAGTTACTCGGCGGGGGCAATGGGGGGTGAGCAGTTCTTC
>NA|TRBJ1-2|TRBV5-1|14|NA
CASSVQGHNYGYTF
TGCGCCAGCAGCGTACAGGGCCATAACTATGGCTACACCTTC
>NA|TRBJ1-2|TRBV20-1|11|few
CSAVLGYGYTF
TGCAGTGCTGTCCTAGGCTATGGCTACACCTTC
>TRBD1|TRBJ1-2|TRBV27|13|NA
CASSPGQGASYTF
TGTGCCAGCAGTCCCGGACAGGGGGCGAGCTACACCTTC
>TRBD1|TRBJ2-3|TRBV20-1|16|few
CSARADRGRGTDTQYF
TGCAGTGCTAGGGCTGACAGGGGGCGCGGCACAGATACGCAGTATTTT
>TRBD2|TRBJ2-1|TRBV12-3/TRBV12-4|18|NA
CASSFSGLAGVNYNEQFF
TGTGCCAGCAGTTTCTCGGGGCTAGCGGGGGTCAACTACAATGAGCAGTTCTTC
>TRBD2|TRBJ2-5|TRBV7-2|16|NA
CASSPLAGHNMETQYF
TGTGCCAGCAGCCCCCTAGCGGGACATAATATGGAGACCCAGTACTTC
>TRBD1|TRBJ1-1|TRBV6-5|16|NA
CASSLGQGGSNTEAFF
TGTGCCAGCAGTCTAGGACAGGGGGGATCGAACACTGAAGCTTTCTTT
>NA|TRBJ2-3|TRBV30|14|NA
CAWTQGASTDTQYF
TGTGCCTGGACCCAAGGGGCTAGCACAGATACGCAGTATTTT
>TRBD2|TRBJ2-1|TRBV13|15|many
CASSRLAGGGNEQFF
TGTGCCAGCAGCCGCCTAGCGGGGGGTGGCAATGAGCAGTTCTTC
>TRBD2|TRBJ2-5|TRBV20-1|16|NA
CSASPPTSGGQETQYF
TGCAGTGCTAGCCCCCCGACTAGCGGGGGACAAGAGACCCAGTACTTC
>TRBD2|TRBJ2-1|TRBV24-1|13|NA
CATSGGGTNEQFF
TGTGCCACTTCGGGAGGGGGAACGAATGAGCAGTTCTTC
>TRBD2|TRBJ2-1|TRBV4-1|17|NA
CAGSLIAGGPQDNEQFF
TGCGCCGGCAGCCTAATAGCGGGAGGGCCGCAGGACAATGAGCAGTTCTTC
>TRBD1|TRBJ2-7|TRBV3-1|18|few
CASSQLAPGQDFSYEQYF
TGTGCCAGCAGCCAACTTGCCCCGGGACAGGACTTCTCCTACGAGCAGTACTTC
>NA|TRBJ1-6|TRBV27|16|NA
CASSFRGGGSSSPLHF
TGTGCCAGCAGTTTTCGGGGTGGTGGTTCGAGCTCACCCCTCCACTTT
>NA|TRBJ1-1|TRBV4-1|13|few
CASSPAGDTEAFF
TGCGCCAGCAGCCCAGCAGGGGACACTGAAGCTTTCTTT
>NA|TRBJ2-7|TRBV6-2/TRBV6-3|12|NA
CASSYYPGEQYF
TGTGCCAGCAGTTACTATCCCGGCGAGCAGTACTTC
>TRBD1|TRBJ2-2|TRBV2|15|NA
CASIPGTGNTGELFF
TGTGCCAGCATCCCGGGGACAGGGAACACCGGGGAGCTGTTTTTT
>TRBD1|TRBJ1-1|TRBV12-3/TRBV12-4|13|NA
CASSLTGPIEAFF
TGTGCCAGCAGCTTGACAGGGCCAATTGAAGCTTTCTTT
>TRBD1|TRBJ2-7|TRBV5-1|16|NA
CASSLAVDRGQYEQYF
TGCGCCAGCAGCTTGGCAGTCGACAGGGGGCAGTACGAGCAGTACTTC
>NA|TRBJ1-4|TRBV4-1|15|few
CASSQRNPTNEKLFF
TGCGCCAGCAGCCAACGTAATCCAACTAATGAAAAACTGTTTTTT
>NA|TRBJ2-7|TRBV20-1|16|NA
CSARTKARASYNEQYF
TGCAGTGCTAGGACAAAAGCCAGGGCATCCTACAATGAGCAGTACTTC
>TRBD2|TRBJ2-7|TRBV27|15|NA
CASSFGSSGSYEQYF
TGTGCCAGCAGTTTTGGGAGTAGCGGGAGCTACGAGCAGTACTTC
>TRBD2|TRBJ2-5|TRBV15|16|NA
CATSSERGGRLETQYF
TGTGCCACCAGCAGCGAGAGGGGCGGGAGGTTAGAGACCCAGTACTTC